These 18 T cell receptor beta chains originate from one sample sequenced in a study of shared clonotypes between healthy human individuals. Profiled with immunoSEQ multiplex PCR; TCRdb holds only in-frame clones, not every one. Of about 320,000 clones detected, roughly 84% appear once; the ten largest clones hold 15% to 20%. Sequenced sample: memory CD8+ T cells sorted from blood. Subset described: CD45RO+ cells pooled with CCR7-negative TemRA cells. These receptor sequences come from a man between 18 and 29 years old in good health.

This clone was seen only once. This chain joins TRBV11-2 and TRBJ2-7, with TRBD2 matching over 8 bases. Germline assignment: CDR1 SGHAT and CDR2 FQNNGV. CDR3 size: 17 residues. V lost 1 base to trimming and J lost 6 bases; unmatched junction nucleotides: 14. The CDR3 loop is CASSLAIGGLVSGEQYF. CDR3 DNA: TGTGCCAGCAGCTTAGCGATCGGGGGACTAGTATCGGGCGAGCAGTACTTC.

The chain couples TRBV11-2 to TRBJ2-7; TRBD1 aligns across 7 bases. The germline CDR1 and CDR2 sequences are SGHAT and FQNNGV. With V trimmed by 5 bases and J by 7 bases, 8 bases remained unmatched. The CDR3 length is 13 residues. CDR3 protein: CASSPHRGGEQYF. In DNA, the CDR3 is TGTGCCAGCAGCCCCCACAGGGGTGGGGAGCAGTACTTC.

The genes are TRBV27 and TRBJ2-3; the match to TRBD2 covers 8 bases. Germline V gives CDR1 MNHEY, CDR2 SMNVEV (reference sequence). Germline trimming cut 0 bases from V and 0 bases from J; bases unmatched to any gene: 8. The CDR3 has 18 amino acids. The CDR3 loop is CASSLSSGIGFSTDTQYF. As DNA, the CDR3 is TGTGCCAGCAGTTTATCTAGCGGGATCGGTTTTAGCACAGATACGCAGTATTTT.

Note on this clone: This same CDR3 is encoded by further DNA sequences in the sample. The J gene is TRBJ2-7, the V gene TRBV6-6, with D possibly being TRBD2 (6 bases). This CDR3 region has 12 residues. Germline values: CDR1 MNHNY, CDR2 SVGAGI (reference sequence). Trimming shortened V by 7 bases and J by 1 base, and 8 bases separated the two germline ends. The CDR3 DNA reads as TGTGCCAGCACCGGGGGTTCCTACGAGCAGTACTTC. As protein: CASTGGSYEQYF.

Of note for this clone: The junction departs from the called germline gene at one end, perhaps through a read error. The chain employs TRBV4-2 and TRBJ1-2; D gene unclear. Germline lookup yields CDR1 LGHNA and CDR2 YNFKEQ. The length of the CDR3 is 15 residues. The CDR3 DNA follows: TGTGCCAGCAGTCAAGAGACTGAGGGTTCAGGAGGCTACACCTTC. This encodes CASSQETEGSGGYTF.

The V gene is TRBV11-2, the J gene TRBJ1-5; D is unclear. Germline values: CDR1 SGHAT, CDR2 FQNNGV. Trimming stripped 0 bases from V and 6 bases from J, with 12 bases between. The CDR3 contains 15 residues. This CDR3 is CASSLDAGLGQPQHF. CDR3 DNA: TGTGCCAGCAGCTTAGATGCTGGGTTAGGTCAGCCCCAGCATTTT.

This chain joins TRBV2 and TRBJ2-1, with D perhaps matching TRBD1 or TRBD2 (5 bases each). The CDR3 sequence is 16 residues long. The germline V gene has CDR1 SNHLY and CDR2 FYNNEI. With 2 bases removed from V and 3 bases from J, the gap between germline ends came to 14 bases. CDR3 nucleotide sequence: TGTGCCAGCAGTGAAATAGTTAGGGGAGACTACAATGAGCAGTTCTTC. This encodes CASSEIVRGDYNEQFF.

Many counts were recorded for this clone. The rearrangement links TRBV4-1 to TRBJ1-1; TRBD1 agrees at 8 bases. The germline V gene encodes CDR1 MGHRA and CDR2 YSYEKL. The CDR3 consists of 16 residues. The V segment lost 0 bases and the J segment 5 bases; nucleotides outside the gene matches: 8. The CDR3 sequence is CASSQEMGQGATEAFF. The DNA for the CDR3 is TGCGCCAGCAGCCAAGAAATGGGTCAGGGGGCGACTGAAGCTTTCTTT.

The gene calls are TRBV7-9 and TRBJ1-1, with D hard to call. Germline values: CDR1 SEHNR, CDR2 FQNEAQ (reference sequence). The CDR3 is 13 amino acids. Deletions cut 6 bases from V and 6 bases from J, with 14 bases between. The CDR3 coding sequence is TGTGCCAGCAGGGCCGACTGGGAGCCTGAAGCTTTCTTT. Amino acids: CASRADWEPEAFF.

The V call is TRBV27, the J call TRBJ2-7, with D maybe TRBD2 (6 bases). V was trimmed by 6 bases and J by 3 bases, leaving 21 bases between them. The CDR3 extends over 16 amino acids. Germline CDR1 and CDR2: MNHEY and SMNVEV (reference sequence). CDR3 amino acids: CASSRVGVGGVYEQYF. DNA for the CDR3: TGTGCCAGCAGCCGGGTGGGGGTCGGAGGGGTCTACGAGCAGTACTTC.

The chain links TRBV4-3 to TRBJ2-3; D ambiguous. From germline, CDR1 is LGHNA and CDR2 YSLEER. The CDR3 is 15 residues long. Trimming took 0 bases from V and 6 from J, leaving 13 bases between them. The CDR3 DNA sequence: TGCGCCAGCAGCCAAGAGGCTAGGACGACGGATACGCAGTATTTT. Protein: CASSQEARTTDTQYF.

Only one count was recorded for this clone. J is TRBJ1-1 and V is TRBV15; no definite D call. This CDR3 has 14 residues. CDR1 LNHNV and CDR2 YYDKDF come from the germline V gene (reference sequence). With 5 bases removed from V and 2 bases from J, the gap between germline ends came to 12 bases. In nucleotides, the CDR3 is TGTGCCACCAGCTATCGACGGGATAACACTGAAGCTTTCTTT. Its protein is CATSYRRDNTEAFF.

Only one count was recorded for this clone. The chain employs TRBV19 and TRBJ1-6, with unresolved D. V was shortened by 3 bases and J by 8 bases, with 14 bases between the two germline ends. Germline V CDR1 and CDR2: LNHDA, SQIVND (reference sequence). The CDR3 loop spans 15 amino acids. Written as DNA, the CDR3 is TGTGCCAGTAGTATCCTCGACACCACGGATTCACCCCTCCACTTT. It encodes CASSILDTTDSPLHF.

The chain is built from TRBV25-1 and TRBJ2-7; D could derive from TRBD1 or TRBD2 (6 bases each). CDR3 length equals 15 residues. Germline V gives CDR1 MGHDK, CDR2 SYGVNS. V was trimmed by 3 bases and J by 2 bases, leaving 14 bases between them. This chain's CDR3 is CASSDQGRWPYEQYF. The CDR3 bases are TGTGCCAGCAGTGATCAGGGGAGGTGGCCCTACGAGCAGTACTTC.

The gene calls are TRBV27 and TRBJ2-7; D perhaps matches TRBD2 (7 bases). There are 14 residues in the CDR3. V lost 3 bases to trimming and J lost 2 bases, with 11 bases between them. CDR1 and CDR2 from the germline V gene are MNHEY and SMNVEV (reference sequence). The CDR3 DNA reads as TGTGCCAGCAGTTTTCAGGGGACTACCTACGAGCAGTACTTC. This gives the protein CASSFQGTTYEQYF.

V usage is TRBV9 and J usage is TRBJ1-1, with D possibly matching TRBD1 (5 bases). The germline V gene encodes CDR1 SGDLS and CDR2 YYNGEE. The CDR3 covers 12 residues. V was clipped by 6 bases and J by 4 bases, with 10 bases between them. Here the CDR3 reads CASKGTGTEAFF. The CDR3, as DNA: TGTGCCAGCAAGGGGACCGGCACTGAAGCTTTCTTT.

J is TRBJ2-7 and V is TRBV11-2; no clear D. This CDR3 has 13 residues. CDR1 SGHAT and CDR2 FQNNGV come from the germline V gene. Between the trimmed V and J ends, which lost 5 bases and 4 bases, there was a span of 12 bases. CDR3 amino acids: CASSLSLRYEQYF. The CDR3 DNA reads as TGTGCCAGCAGCCTTAGTTTGAGATACGAGCAGTACTTC.

The chain recombines TRBV7-2 with TRBJ2-7; D tentatively reads TRBD1 or TRBD2 (6 bases each). This CDR3 is built from 15 residues. CDR1 and CDR2 (germline): SGHTA, FQGNSA. V was shortened by 4 bases and J by 2 bases, with 15 bases between the two germline ends. The CDR3 DNA reads as TGTGCCAGCAGCTCAGCGCGGGACATAGCCTACGAGCAGTACTTC. Translating gives CASSSARDIAYEQYF.